This record covers a single T cell receptor beta chain. The antigen is undetermined. Only in-frame clones appear in the TCRdb table, and some are missing; sequencing was by immunoSEQ multiplex PCR. Of around 2,000,000 clones in the sample, more than 85% were seen once. From germline, CDR1 is MGHRA and CDR2 YSYEKL. CDR3 length: 16 amino acids. V was clipped by 3 bases and J by 3 bases; unmatched bases: 11. The data belong to a study of shared clonotypes between healthy human individuals. Study-wide results and caveats: Relative to clonotypes present in all four donors, those not shared had lower generation probabilities.

CD45RO negativity and positive selection for CCR7 defined naive CD8 cells, a population that excluded terminally differentiated effector memory CD45RA+ cells. The receptor was isolated from a man younger than 35 in good health. Some clones in this sample may be carry-over from other donors' samples. The chain joins TRBV4-1 to TRBJ2-7, with 7 bases that match TRBD2. The specimen sequenced was naive CD8+ T cells from PBMCs. As DNA, the CDR3 is TGCGCCAGCAGCCAGACGGGACTACATAATCTCTACGAGCAGTACTTC. This gives the protein CASSQTGLHNLYEQYF.